The 31 T cell receptor beta chains below were found in one sample sequenced in a study of T-cell memory formation after mild COVID-19. TCRdb reanalysed the 5' RACE reads using MiXCR and keeps one entry per CDR3 protein. The data contain some 340,000 distinct CDR3 sequences, 10% to 15% of them singletons. Sequenced: PBMCs or a T cell subset sorted from them (not recorded which). Source of these receptors: a man between 18 and 29 years old who had mild COVID-19 (a few samples of this study predate the infection). Cell type and time point are not known.

The chain couples TRBV5-1 to TRBJ2-2; D tentatively reads TRBD1 or TRBD2 (5 bases each). The germline gives CDR1 SGHRS, CDR2 YFSETQ. The CDR3 consists of 16 residues. Trimming took 3 bases from V and 3 from J, leaving 15 bases between them. Written as DNA, the CDR3 is TGCGCCAGCAGCTACGACTCCCGAGGGGACACCGGGGAGCTGTTTTTT. Translating it yields CASSYDSRGDTGELFF.

The chain carries TRBV20-1 and TRBJ2-7, with 11 nucleotides matching TRBD1. Germline V CDR1 and CDR2: DFQATT, SNEGSKA (reference sequence). The CDR3 has 12 residues. CDR3 bases: TGCAGCCCACAGGGACAGGGGGATGAGCAGTACTTC. It is translated as CSPQGQGDEQYF.

The V call is TRBV5-1, the J call TRBJ2-3, with D perhaps assigned TRBD1 or TRBD2 (5 bases each). The germline gives CDR1 SGHRS, CDR2 YFSETQ. The CDR3 length is 14 residues. V lost 5 bases, J lost 5 bases, and 15 bases lay in between. The CDR3 bases are TGCGCCAGCAGTTCCGGGACGGCTATAGATACGCAGTATTTT. It codes for CASSSGTAIDTQYF.

This clonotype has a count of ten or more. The V gene is TRBV15, the J gene TRBJ2-7; D is unresolved. The length of the CDR3 is 13 residues. Per germline, CDR1 LNHNV and CDR2 YYDKDF (reference sequence). The germline V and J ends were trimmed by 0 bases and 5 bases, with 8 bases remaining between them. CDR3 loop: CATSRDPVHEQYF. The CDR3 coding sequence is TGTGCCACCAGCAGAGATCCGGTGCACGAGCAGTACTTC. Full variable domain (rest looked up from reference TRBV15 and TRBJ2-7): DAMVIQNPRYQVTQFGKPVTLSCSQTLNHNVMYWYQQKSSQAPKLLFHYYDKDFNNEADTPDNFQSRRPNTSFCFLDIRSPGLGDTAMYLCATSRDPVHEQYFGPGTRLTVT.

The V gene is TRBV5-6, the J gene TRBJ2-7; TRBD1 aligns across 9 bases. V gave up 5 bases and J gave up 6 bases; unmatched junction bases: 9. The CDR3 spans 14 residues. In germline, CDR1 is SGHDT, CDR2 YYEEEE. CDR3 nucleotides: TGTGCCAGCAGTTCCCGGACAGGGGCAGGCGAGCAGTACGTC. It encodes CASSSRTGAGEQYV.

The rearrangement joins TRBV29-1 to TRBJ2-2; D remains unclear. V was pared by 7 bases and J by 6 bases, with 9 bases between. Germline V gene lookup returns CDR1 SQVTM and CDR2 ANQGSEA. The CDR3 is made up of 11 amino acids. The CDR3 DNA reads TGCAGCGCCGAGTGGTCCGGGGAGCTGTTTTTT. Protein: CSAEWSGELFF.

This chain links TRBV4-1 with TRBJ2-7; 11 nucleotides agree with TRBD1. The trim removed 0 bases at V and 4 bases at J, leaving 11 bases unmatched. The CDR3 has 18 residues. The germline gives CDR1 MGHRA, CDR2 YSYEKL. The CDR3 is CASSQDLLGTGGMYEQYF. In nucleotides, the CDR3 is TGCGCCAGCAGCCAAGATCTTCTCGGGACAGGGGGTATGTACGAGCAGTACTTC.

This clonotype was found a few times. V usage is TRBV5-1 and J usage is TRBJ2-7; 9 bases are shared with TRBD2. V was clipped by 5 bases and J by 5 bases; unmatched bases: 8. The CDR3 extends over 14 amino acids. From germline, CDR1 is SGHRS and CDR2 YFSETQ. The CDR3 protein is CASRQRGVNNEQYV. Written as DNA, the CDR3 is TGCGCCAGCAGGCAGCGGGGGGTAAACAACGAGCAGTACGTC.

This clonotype was detected a few times. The chain recombines TRBV12-3 or TRBV12-4 with TRBJ1-6; TRBD1 is a possible D gene (6 bases). V dropped 2 bases and J dropped 13 bases, with 21 bases sitting between them. The CDR3 loop spans 16 amino acids. The CDR3 protein is CASSLNMGAAGAPLHF. CDR3 nucleotides: TGTGCCAGCAGTTTAAATATGGGGGCGGCAGGGGCGCCCCTCCACTTT.

This chain links TRBV20-1 with TRBJ1-1; D is unclear. V lost 2 bases to trimming and J lost 2 bases, with 12 bases between them. This CDR3 comprises 14 residues. Germline loops: CDR1 DFQATT, CDR2 SNEGSKA (reference sequence). The CDR3: CSARPLDTNTEAFF. CDR3 bases: TGCAGTGCTAGACCCCTTGACACAAACACTGAAGCTTTCTTT.

This rearrangement joins TRBV5-4 to TRBJ1-1; D unresolved. Germline CDR1 and CDR2: SGHNT and YYREEE (reference sequence). The germline V and J ends were trimmed by 0 bases and 5 bases, with 8 bases remaining between them. CDR3 length: 13 residues. The CDR3 nucleotides read TGTGCCAGCAGCTTGGAAGTCTTTACTGAAGCTTTCTTT. It is translated as CASSLEVFTEAFF.

The CDR3 loop is CSVGEFTDTQYF. The DNA of the CDR3 is TGCAGCGTTGGGGAGTTCACAGATACGCAGTATTTT. The chain employs TRBV29-1 and TRBJ2-3; D is possibly TRBD2 (5 bases). The germline V gene has CDR1 SQVTM and CDR2 ANQGSEA. The V end was cut by 4 bases, the J end by 2 bases, with 7 bases between. The CDR3 loop spans 12 amino acids.

This clonotype has only a few counts. The chain combines TRBV15 with TRBJ2-1, with 9 bases lining up with TRBD2. Germline-derived CDR1 and CDR2 are LNHNV and YYDKDF (reference sequence). V shed 0 bases and J 8 bases; nucleotides not matched to a gene: 11. The CDR3 sequence is 17 residues long. The CDR3 region is CATSREARRGGVDEQFF. The CDR3 DNA reads TGTGCCACCAGCAGAGAAGCGAGGCGGGGGGGAGTCGATGAGCAGTTCTTC.

The chain employs TRBV7-3 and TRBJ2-2, with TRBD2 as a possible D gene (6 bases). Per the germline V gene, CDR1 is SGHTA and CDR2 is FQGTGA. V was clipped by 5 bases and J by 6 bases, with 10 bases between them. The CDR3 consists of 13 residues. CDR3 DNA sequence: TGTGCCAGCAGCCCCAGGAGGGCCGGGGAGCTGTTTTTT. Its protein product is CASSPRRAGELFF.

This clonotype was counted between two and nine times. The chain is built from TRBV12-3 or TRBV12-4 and TRBJ2-5; unclear D gene. The ends were cut back, 7 bases at V and 5 bases at J, with 14 bases in the middle. This CDR3 is 13 amino acids long. The CDR3 here is CASTLSVYETQYF. For the CDR3, the DNA is TGTGCCAGCACCCTGAGTGTGTATGAGACCCAGTACTTC.

J is TRBJ2-6 and V is TRBV12-3 or TRBV12-4, with D possibly TRBD1 on 6 matching bases. The V and J ends lost 5 bases and 4 bases respectively, with 12 bases between them. The CDR3 length is 15 residues. CDR3 in amino acids: CASSPGATGANVLTF. CDR3 bases: TGTGCCAGCAGTCCAGGGGCAACGGGGGCCAACGTCCTGACTTTC.

The sample holds many counts of this clonotype. J is TRBJ2-5 and V is TRBV7-9; D ambiguous. CDR3 length: 14 residues. Per the germline V gene, CDR1 is SEHNR and CDR2 is FQNEAQ (reference sequence). Trimming took off 1 base at V and 5 bases at J, with 11 bases between the two ends. The CDR3, as DNA: TGTGCCAGCAGCTTAGGCTCGGGCATGGAGACCCAGTACTTC. Translated, it gives CASSLGSGMETQYF.

As to this clonotype: Relative to the germline gene, one junction end is altered; a read error may explain this. This chain links TRBV20-1 with TRBJ2-5; TRBD1 matches 9 bases. The CDR3 contains 12 residues. Per germline, CDR1 DFQATT and CDR2 SNEGSKA (reference sequence). In DNA form, the CDR3 reads TGCAGTGGTAGACAGGGGGAGGAGACCCAGTACTTC. As protein: CSGRQGEETQYF.

The CDR3 bases are TGCAGTGCCTTCGGGCAGGCCAACGGTGGCTACACCTTC. Translation: CSAFGQANGGYTF. The rearrangement uses TRBV20-1 and TRBJ1-2; D not certain. This CDR3 contains 13 residues. In germline, CDR1 is DFQATT, CDR2 SNEGSKA (reference sequence). The germline V and J ends were trimmed by 6 bases and 7 bases, with 18 bases remaining between them.

This rearrangement joins TRBV18 to TRBJ1-4; 7 bases line up with TRBD1. V dropped 3 bases and J dropped 7; count of bases not matched to a gene: 20. CDR1 and CDR2 (germline): KGHSH, LQKENI. CDR3 length: 19 amino acids. CDR3 sequence reads: CASSPRTGDPVSHGEKLFF. The CDR3 DNA is TGTGCCAGCTCACCCCGGACAGGCGACCCTGTTTCGCATGGTGAAAAACTGTTTTTT.

This clonotype was seen a handful of times. The J gene is TRBJ1-1, the V gene TRBV5-1; D not resolved. The germline V gene encodes CDR1 SGHRS and CDR2 YFSETQ. This CDR3 spans 15 amino acids. V was pared by 1 base and J by 0 bases, with 10 bases between. Here the CDR3 reads CASSLRIGMNTEAFF. The CDR3 DNA follows: TGCGCCAGCAGCTTGAGGATTGGGATGAACACTGAAGCTTTCTTT.

This clonotype was seen many times. The rearrangement joins TRBV5-1 to TRBJ2-3; D is unresolved. Germline V gene lookup returns CDR1 SGHRS and CDR2 YFSETQ. This CDR3 is built from 13 residues. The V gene lost 5 bases and the J gene lost 3 bases, with 10 bases spanning the gap. CDR3 nucleotides: TGCGCCAGCAGTTTCGTCATAACAGATACGCAGTATTTT. Amino acid sequence: CASSFVITDTQYF.

This clonotype was detected ten times or more. The chain recombines TRBV18 with TRBJ2-7; D uncertain. The length of the CDR3 is 13 residues. The V end was cut by 3 bases, the J end by 2 bases, with 8 bases between. Germline CDR1 KGHSH, CDR2 LQKENI. The chain's CDR3 is CASSPSATYEQYV. Here the CDR3 DNA reads TGTGCCAGCTCACCTTCCGCAACCTACGAGCAGTACGTC.

The chain has TRBV5-4 and TRBJ2-7; D is unclear. Trimming cost V 5 bases and J 4 bases, with 19 bases left between them. The germline V gene has CDR1 SGHNT and CDR2 YYREEE (reference sequence). CDR3 length: 15 amino acids. Here the CDR3 DNA reads TGTGCCAGCAGTTCGGCGACACAGTTCGGGTACGAGCAGTACGTC. Protein: CASSSATQFGYEQYV.

The chain carries TRBV4-2 and TRBJ2-5; a weak D match, TRBD2 (5 bases). Per germline, CDR1 LGHNA and CDR2 YNFKEQ. This CDR3 comprises 14 residues. V was trimmed by 3 bases and J by 1 base, leaving 9 bases between them. The CDR3 reads CASSHEGVQETQYF. CDR3 bases: TGTGCCAGCAGCCACGAGGGAGTCCAAGAGACCCAGTACTTC.

This clonotype has only a few counts. The CDR3 reads CASSLSGPNTEAFF. The CDR3 DNA follows: TGTGCCAGCAGTTTGTCCGGACCGAACACTGAAGCTTTCTTT. This chain connects TRBV12-3 or TRBV12-4 to TRBJ1-1; D is unresolved. V lost 3 bases to trimming and J lost 1 base, with 9 bases between them. The CDR3 spans 14 residues.

This clonotype occurred a few times. The chain employs TRBV7-9 and TRBJ1-1, with TRBD1 matching 11 bases. V dropped 5 bases and J dropped 3; count of bases not matched to a gene: 11. The CDR3 consists of 17 residues. Germline V gene lookup returns CDR1 SEHNR and CDR2 FQNEAQ (reference sequence). In DNA form, the CDR3 reads TGTGCCAGCAGCACCAGGACAGGGGGCTTCGGGGACACTGAAGCTTTCTTT. Translating gives CASSTRTGGFGDTEAFF. The entire variable domain, with the rest obtained from reference TRBV7-9 and TRBJ1-1, is as follows: DTGVSQNPRHKITKRGQNVTFRCDPISEHNRLYWYRQTLGQGPEFLTYFQNEAQLEKSRLLSDRFSAERPKGSFSTLEIQRTEQGDSAMYLCASSTRTGGFGDTEAFFGQGTRLTVV.

This clonotype came up once. The CDR3 region is CASSSRTGSGNTIYF. The CDR3 coding sequence is TGTGCCAGCAGTTCGAGGACAGGGAGTGGAAACACCATATATTTT. The J gene is TRBJ1-3, the V gene TRBV12-3 or TRBV12-4, with TRBD1 matching 8 bases. V lost 4 bases to trimming and J lost 3 bases; unmatched junction nucleotides: 5. The CDR3 is 15 amino acids.

The chain carries TRBV18 and TRBJ2-5; 9 nucleotides agree with TRBD2. This CDR3 has 17 residues. The J segment lost 1 base and the V segment lost 1 base, leaving 7 bases of the junction unmatched. Germline V lookup: CDR1 KGHSH, CDR2 LQKENI. CDR3 DNA sequence: TGTGCCAGCTCACCACTCGTCCTAGCGGGGTCCCAAGAGACCCAGTACTTC. Amino acids: CASSPLVLAGSQETQYF.

This clonotype was recorded a few times. The chain is built from TRBV4-1 and TRBJ2-1; TRBD2 aligns across 8 bases. CDR1 and CDR2 (germline): MGHRA, YSYEKL. The junction had 9 bases not matched to a gene; V was cut back by 3 bases and J by 8 bases. The CDR3 has 15 amino acids. The CDR3 DNA is TGCGCCAGCAGCCAGCCGGGACTAGTCAAGGATGAGCAGTTCTTC. This translates into CASSQPGLVKDEQFF.

This chain uses TRBV7-8 with TRBJ1-2; unclear D gene. Germline V CDR1 and CDR2: SGHVS, FQNEAQ. CDR3 size: 12 residues. The V end was cut by 2 bases, the J end by 3 bases, with 4 bases between. The CDR3 DNA follows: TGTGCCAGCAGCTTATACGACTATGGCTACACCTTC. As protein: CASSLYDYGYTF.